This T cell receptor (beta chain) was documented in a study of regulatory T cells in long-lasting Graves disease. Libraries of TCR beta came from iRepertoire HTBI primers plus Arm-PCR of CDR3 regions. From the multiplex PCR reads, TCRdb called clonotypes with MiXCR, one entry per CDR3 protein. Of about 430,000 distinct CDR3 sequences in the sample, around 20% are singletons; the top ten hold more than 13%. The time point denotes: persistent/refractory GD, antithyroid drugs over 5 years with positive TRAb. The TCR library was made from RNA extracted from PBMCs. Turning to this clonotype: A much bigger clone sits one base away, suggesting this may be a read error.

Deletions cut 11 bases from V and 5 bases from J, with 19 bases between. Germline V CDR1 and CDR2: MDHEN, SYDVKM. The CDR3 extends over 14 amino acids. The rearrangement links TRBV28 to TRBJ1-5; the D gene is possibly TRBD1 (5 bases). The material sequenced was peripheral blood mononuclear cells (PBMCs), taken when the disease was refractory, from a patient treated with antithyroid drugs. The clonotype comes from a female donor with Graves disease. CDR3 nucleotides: TGTGCCGGCGCAGGTGCGGTGGGGGATCAGCCCCAGCATTTT. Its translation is CAGAGAVGDQPQHF.